What follows are 15 T cell receptor beta chains derived from one specimen sequenced in a study of monozygotic twins with inflammatory bowel disease. TCRdb reprocessed the 5' RACE reads, keeping one entry per CDR3 protein, no DNA. Here the sample table reports 150,000 to 200,000 distinct CDR3 sequences. The sample consisted of blood. The receptors stem from a human donor with ulcerative colitis or Crohn's disease, or a healthy co-twin of an affected twin (not recorded which).

V usage is TRBV20-1 and J usage is TRBJ2-6; without DNA, the TCRdb call of TRBD1 cannot be checked. Germline lookup yields CDR1 DFQATT and CDR2 SNEGSKA (reference sequence). CDR3 length equals 15 residues. CDR3 residues: CSAPTARSGANVLTF.

V usage is TRBV20-1 and J usage is TRBJ1-1; absent DNA, TCRdb's TRBD1 call cannot be checked. Germline V lookup: CDR1 DFQATT, CDR2 SNEGSKA (reference sequence). The CDR3 length is 12 residues. The CDR3 reads CSAAPGGTEAFF.

The chain links TRBV20-1 to TRBJ2-5; TCRdb lists TRBD1, though no DNA is available to test this call. The CDR3 has 12 amino acids. Germline V lookup: CDR1 DFQATT, CDR2 SNEGSKA (reference sequence). CDR3 residues: CSASGTQETQYF.

The rearrangement uses TRBV12-3 or TRBV12-4 and TRBJ2-5; TCRdb indicates TRBD2, and absent DNA this call remains unverified. There are 14 residues in the CDR3. The chain's CDR3 is CASSPVGLQETQYF.

The chain joins TRBV12-3 or TRBV12-4 to TRBJ1-5; TCRdb's assignment of TRBD1 cannot be checked, as there is no DNA. The CDR3 totals 15 residues. The CDR3 protein is CASRQSGGSNQPQHF.

The chain is built from TRBV29-1 and TRBJ2-1. Germline CDR1 and CDR2: SQVTM and ANQGSEA. This CDR3 is 12 amino acids long. CDR3 amino acids: CSVEQTYNEQFF.

The V call is TRBV2, the J call TRBJ1-2; TCRdb gives TRBD1 as the D gene, but with no DNA this cannot be confirmed. This CDR3 region has 14 residues. Germline assignment: CDR1 SNHLY and CDR2 FYNNEI. CDR3 residues: CASSGQGVNYGYTF.

The chain recombines TRBV5-1 with TRBJ2-7; TCRdb picks TRBD2, but there is no DNA to check that call. The CDR3 has 15 residues. Germline assignment: CDR1 SGHRS and CDR2 YFSETQ. CDR3 protein: CASSLVVDGPSEQYF.

The chain links TRBV5-1 to TRBJ2-2; the D gene TCRdb calls, TRBD1, cannot be checked with no DNA. The CDR3 runs to 14 residues. Germline lookup yields CDR1 SGHRS and CDR2 YFSETQ. The CDR3: CASSLLGVPGELFF. Using reference TRBV5-1 and TRBJ2-2 for the parts outside the CDR3, the full variable domain is KAGVTQTPRYLIKTRGQQVTLSCSPISGHRSVSWYQQTPGQGLQFLFEYFSETQRNKGNFPGRFSGRQFSNSRSEMNVSTLELGDSALYLCASSLLGVPGELFFGEGSRLTVL.

This chain joins TRBV12-3 or TRBV12-4 and TRBJ1-6. CDR3 length: 15 residues. The CDR3 spells CASSLGSSYNSPLHF.

The J gene is TRBJ2-3, the V gene TRBV19; absent DNA, TCRdb's TRBD2 call cannot be checked. There are 14 residues in the CDR3. CDR1 LNHDA and CDR2 SQIVND come from the germline V gene (reference sequence). The CDR3 spells CASGIRTHTDTQYF.

The chain couples TRBV5-1 to TRBJ2-3. The CDR3 is 15 residues long. Per the germline V gene, CDR1 is SGHRS and CDR2 is YFSETQ. CDR3 loop: CASSFEARSTDTQYF.

This sequence joins TRBV4-2 and TRBJ1-2; TCRdb returns TRBD1, unconfirmable since there is no DNA. The CDR3 is 17 residues long. Germline V gives CDR1 LGHNA, CDR2 YNFKEQ. The CDR3: CASSHEVRTGSNYGYTF.

The chain recombines TRBV6-5 with TRBJ1-2. The length of the CDR3 is 15 residues. Germline CDR1 and CDR2: MNHEY and SVGAGI. CDR3 region: CASSYSGFETYGYTF.

This chain uses TRBV12-3 or TRBV12-4 with TRBJ1-4; without DNA, the TCRdb call of TRBD1 cannot be checked. This CDR3 spans 13 amino acids. The CDR3 is CATTRDRGEKLFF.